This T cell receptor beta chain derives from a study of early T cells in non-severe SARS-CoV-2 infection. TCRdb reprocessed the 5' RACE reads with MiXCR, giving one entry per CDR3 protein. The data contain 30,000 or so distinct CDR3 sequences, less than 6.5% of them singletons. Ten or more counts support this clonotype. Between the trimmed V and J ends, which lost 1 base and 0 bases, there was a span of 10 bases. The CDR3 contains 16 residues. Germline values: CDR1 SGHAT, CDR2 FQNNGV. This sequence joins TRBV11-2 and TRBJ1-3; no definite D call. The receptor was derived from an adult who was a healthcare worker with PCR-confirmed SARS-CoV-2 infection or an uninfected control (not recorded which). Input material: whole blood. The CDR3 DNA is TGTGCCAGCAGCTTAGCGTCGGGAATCTCTGGAAACACCATATATTTT. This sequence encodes CASSLASGISGNTIYF.